The TCR beta chain under discussion was sequenced for a study of cytomegalovirus exposure and HLA in healthy donors. Overall study results and limits: Exclusion applied to some V segments, including TRBV6-2 and TRBV6-3, as they were indistinguishable. Three of the chains that were CMV-associated were confirmed in vitro to be specific for CMV antigens.

Germline V gene sequence: CDR1 SGHVS, CDR2 FNYEAQ. The CDR3 covers 15 residues. J was trimmed by 0 bases and V by 5 bases; bases with no gene match: 5. Researchers ran the PCR with 60 Vbeta and 13 Jbeta primers. Generated by immunoSEQ multiplex PCR, the TCRdb table keeps only in-frame clones and is missing some. The sample consists of about 200,000 clones, 65% to 80% of them appearing once. A remark on this clone: Its antigen is currently unknown.

The rearrangement uses TRBV7-6 and TRBJ2-3; 7 bases align to TRBD2. The sample comprised PBMCs. This receptor was taken from a man in his fifties or sixties in good health and CMV-seronegative. The CDR3 nucleotides read TGTGCCAGCAGCCTTAGCGGGTCTAGCACAGATACGCAGTATTTT. It encodes CASSLSGSSTDTQYF.